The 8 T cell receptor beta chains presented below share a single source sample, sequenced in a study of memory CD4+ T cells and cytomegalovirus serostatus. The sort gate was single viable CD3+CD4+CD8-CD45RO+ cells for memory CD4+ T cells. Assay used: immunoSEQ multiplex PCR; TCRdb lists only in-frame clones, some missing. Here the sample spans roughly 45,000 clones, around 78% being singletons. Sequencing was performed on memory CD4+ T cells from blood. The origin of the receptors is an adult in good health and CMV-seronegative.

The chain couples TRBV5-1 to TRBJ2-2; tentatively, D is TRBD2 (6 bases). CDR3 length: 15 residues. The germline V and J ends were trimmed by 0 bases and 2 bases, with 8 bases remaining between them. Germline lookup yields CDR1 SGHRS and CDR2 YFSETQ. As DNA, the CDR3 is TGCGCCAGCAGCTTGGTGGGGACTAACACCGGGGAGCTGTTTTTT. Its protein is CASSLVGTNTGELFF.

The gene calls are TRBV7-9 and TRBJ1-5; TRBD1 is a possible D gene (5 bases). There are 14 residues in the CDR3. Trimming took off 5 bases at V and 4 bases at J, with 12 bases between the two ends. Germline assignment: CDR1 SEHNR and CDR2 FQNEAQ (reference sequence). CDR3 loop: CASSVSGGNQPQHF. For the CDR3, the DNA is TGTGCCAGCAGCGTCTCCGGGGGGAATCAGCCCCAGCATTTT.

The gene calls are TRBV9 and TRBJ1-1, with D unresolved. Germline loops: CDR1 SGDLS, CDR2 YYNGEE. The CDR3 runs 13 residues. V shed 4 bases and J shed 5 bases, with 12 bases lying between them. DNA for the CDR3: TGTGCCAGCAGCCCCGATAGAGGGACTGAAGCTTTCTTT. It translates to CASSPDRGTEAFF.

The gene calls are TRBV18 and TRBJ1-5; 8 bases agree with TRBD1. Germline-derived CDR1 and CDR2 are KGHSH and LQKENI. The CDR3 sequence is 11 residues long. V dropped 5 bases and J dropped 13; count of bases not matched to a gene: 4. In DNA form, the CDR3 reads TGTGCCAGCTCATCGACAGGGGAACAGCATTTT. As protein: CASSSTGEQHF.

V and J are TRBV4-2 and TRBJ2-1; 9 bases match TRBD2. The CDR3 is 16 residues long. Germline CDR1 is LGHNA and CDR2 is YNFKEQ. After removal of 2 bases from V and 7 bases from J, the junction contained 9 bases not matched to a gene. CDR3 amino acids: CASSQNLLAGQNEQFF. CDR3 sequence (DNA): TGTGCCAGCAGCCAAAATCTACTAGCGGGCCAAAATGAGCAGTTCTTC.

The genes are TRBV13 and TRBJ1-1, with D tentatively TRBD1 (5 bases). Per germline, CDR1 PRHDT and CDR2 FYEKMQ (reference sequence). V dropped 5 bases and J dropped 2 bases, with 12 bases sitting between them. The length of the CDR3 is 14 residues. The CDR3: CASSRGKANTEAFF. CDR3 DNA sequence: TGTGCCAGCAGCCGGGGGAAGGCTAACACTGAAGCTTTCTTT.

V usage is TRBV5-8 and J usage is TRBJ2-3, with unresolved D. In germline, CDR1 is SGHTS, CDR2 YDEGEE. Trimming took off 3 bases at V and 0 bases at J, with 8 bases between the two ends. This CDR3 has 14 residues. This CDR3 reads CASSSTLSTDTQYF. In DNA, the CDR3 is TGTGCCAGCAGCTCGACTCTCAGCACAGATACGCAGTATTTT.

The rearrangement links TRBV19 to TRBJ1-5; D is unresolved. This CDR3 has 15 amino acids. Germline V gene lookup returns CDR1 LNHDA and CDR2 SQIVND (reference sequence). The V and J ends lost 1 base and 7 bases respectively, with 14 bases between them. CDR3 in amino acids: CASSIANGPGQPQHF. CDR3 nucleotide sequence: TGTGCCAGTAGTATAGCAAACGGGCCGGGGCAGCCCCAGCATTTT.